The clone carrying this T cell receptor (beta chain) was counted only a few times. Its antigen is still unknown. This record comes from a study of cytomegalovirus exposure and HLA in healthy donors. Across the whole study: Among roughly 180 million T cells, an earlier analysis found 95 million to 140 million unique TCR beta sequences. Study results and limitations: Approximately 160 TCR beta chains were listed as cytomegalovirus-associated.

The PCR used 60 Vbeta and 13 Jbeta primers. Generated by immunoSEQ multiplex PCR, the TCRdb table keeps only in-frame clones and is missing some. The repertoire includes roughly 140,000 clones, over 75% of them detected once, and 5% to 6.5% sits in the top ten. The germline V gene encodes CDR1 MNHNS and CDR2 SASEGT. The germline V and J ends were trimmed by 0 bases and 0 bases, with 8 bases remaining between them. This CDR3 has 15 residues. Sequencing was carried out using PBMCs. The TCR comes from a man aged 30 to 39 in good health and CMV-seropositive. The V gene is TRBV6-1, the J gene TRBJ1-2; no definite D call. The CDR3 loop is CASSEAPGSNYGYTF. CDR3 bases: TGTGCCAGCAGTGAAGCGCCAGGTTCTAACTATGGCTACACCTTC.